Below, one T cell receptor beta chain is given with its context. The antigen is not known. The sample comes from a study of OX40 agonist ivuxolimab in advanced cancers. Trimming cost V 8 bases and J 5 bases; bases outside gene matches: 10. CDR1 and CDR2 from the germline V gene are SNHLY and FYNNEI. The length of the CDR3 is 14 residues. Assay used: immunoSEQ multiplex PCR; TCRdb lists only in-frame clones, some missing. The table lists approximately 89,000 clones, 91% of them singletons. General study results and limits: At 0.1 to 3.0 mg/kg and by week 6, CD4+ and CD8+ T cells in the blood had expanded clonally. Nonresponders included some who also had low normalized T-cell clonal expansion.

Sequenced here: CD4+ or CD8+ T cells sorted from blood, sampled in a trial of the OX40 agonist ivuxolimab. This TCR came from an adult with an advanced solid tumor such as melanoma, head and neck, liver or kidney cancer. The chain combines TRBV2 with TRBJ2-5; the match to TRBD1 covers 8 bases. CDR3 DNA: TGTGCCAGCCGATCTACAGGGGGTGGGGAGACCCAGTACTTC. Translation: CASRSTGGGETQYF.